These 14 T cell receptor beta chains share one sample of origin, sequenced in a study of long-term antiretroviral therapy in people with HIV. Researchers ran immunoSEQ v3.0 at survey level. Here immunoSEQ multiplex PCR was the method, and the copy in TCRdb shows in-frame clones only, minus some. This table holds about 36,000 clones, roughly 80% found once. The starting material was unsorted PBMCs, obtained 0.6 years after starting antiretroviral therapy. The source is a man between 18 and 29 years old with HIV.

The CDR3 coding sequence is TGCGCCAGCAGCCTGAGCGGTTTTCCCAAGGGCAATGAGCAGTTCTTC. Its protein is CASSLSGFPKGNEQFF. The rearrangement joins TRBV4-3 to TRBJ2-1; D is perhaps TRBD2 (5 bases). Germline CDR1 is LGHNA and CDR2 is YSLEER. This CDR3 comprises 16 residues. V lost 4 bases to trimming and J lost 6 bases, with 19 bases between them.

CDR3 amino acids: CASSSRQTLEAFF. The CDR3, as DNA: TGTGCCAGCAGTTCAAGACAGACTTTAGAAGCTTTCTTT. V gene TRBV27 combines with J gene TRBJ1-1, with D perhaps matching TRBD1 (5 bases). This CDR3 is built from 13 residues. V gave up 4 bases and J gave up 8 bases, with 14 bases separating them. Germline V gives CDR1 MNHEY, CDR2 SMNVEV (reference sequence).

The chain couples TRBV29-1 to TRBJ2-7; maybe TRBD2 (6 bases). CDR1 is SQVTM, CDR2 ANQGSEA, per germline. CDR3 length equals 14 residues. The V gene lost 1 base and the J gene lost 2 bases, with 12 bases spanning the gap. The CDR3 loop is CSVEGGSGAYEQYF. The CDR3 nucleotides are TGCAGCGTTGAAGGGGGTTCGGGGGCCTACGAGCAGTACTTC.

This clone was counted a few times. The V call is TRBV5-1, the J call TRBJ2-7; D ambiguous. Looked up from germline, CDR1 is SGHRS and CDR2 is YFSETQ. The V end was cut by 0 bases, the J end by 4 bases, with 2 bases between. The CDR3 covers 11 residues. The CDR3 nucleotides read TGCGCCAGCAGCTTGGGGTACGAGCAGTACTTC. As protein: CASSLGYEQYF.

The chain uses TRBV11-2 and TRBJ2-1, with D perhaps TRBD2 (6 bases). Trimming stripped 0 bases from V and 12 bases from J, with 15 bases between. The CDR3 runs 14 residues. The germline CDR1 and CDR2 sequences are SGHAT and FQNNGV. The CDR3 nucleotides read TGTGCCAGCAGCTTAGACCTCGCCGGGACTGTGCAGTTCTTC. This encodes CASSLDLAGTVQFF.

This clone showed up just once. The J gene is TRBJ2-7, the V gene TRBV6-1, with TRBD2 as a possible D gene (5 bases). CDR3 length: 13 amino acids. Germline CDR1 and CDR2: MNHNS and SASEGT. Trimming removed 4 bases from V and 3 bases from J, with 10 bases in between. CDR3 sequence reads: CASSVVGVYEQYF. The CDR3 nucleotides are TGTGCCAGCAGTGTCGTCGGGGTCTACGAGCAGTACTTC.

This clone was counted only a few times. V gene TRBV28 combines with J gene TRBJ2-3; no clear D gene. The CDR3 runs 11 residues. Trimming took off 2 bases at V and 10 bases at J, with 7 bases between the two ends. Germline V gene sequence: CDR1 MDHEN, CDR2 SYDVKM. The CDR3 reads CASSLADAQYF. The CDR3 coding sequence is TGTGCCAGCAGTTTAGCCGACGCGCAGTATTTT. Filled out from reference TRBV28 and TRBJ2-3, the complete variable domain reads DVKVTQSSRYLVKRTGEKVFLECVQDMDHENMFWYRQDPGLGLRLIYFSYDVKMKEKGDIPEGYSVSREKKERFSLILESASTNQTSMYLCASSLADAQYFGPGTRLTVL.

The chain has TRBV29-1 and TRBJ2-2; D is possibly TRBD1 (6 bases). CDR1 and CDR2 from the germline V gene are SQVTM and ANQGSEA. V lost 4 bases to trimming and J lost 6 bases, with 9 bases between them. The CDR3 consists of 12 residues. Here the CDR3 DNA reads TGCAGCGTTGGGACAGCGGCCGGGGAGCTGTTTTTT. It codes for CSVGTAAGELFF.

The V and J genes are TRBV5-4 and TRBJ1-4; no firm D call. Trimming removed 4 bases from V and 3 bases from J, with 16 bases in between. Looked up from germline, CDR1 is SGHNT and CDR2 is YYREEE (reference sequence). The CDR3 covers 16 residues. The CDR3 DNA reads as TGTGCCAGCAGCAGATCCGGACGTGAAGCTAATGAAAAACTGTTTTTT. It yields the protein CASSRSGREANEKLFF. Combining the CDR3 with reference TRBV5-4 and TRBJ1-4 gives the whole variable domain ETGVTQSPTHLIKTRGQQVTLRCSSQSGHNTVSWYQQALGQGPQFIFQYYREEENGRGNFPPRFSGLQFPNYSSELNVNALELDDSALYLCASSRSGREANEKLFFGSGTQLSVL.

The CDR3 here is CASSLNDEQFF. CDR3 sequence (DNA): TGTGCCAGCAGCTTAAACGATGAGCAGTTCTTC. This chain links TRBV11-2 with TRBJ2-1; D ambiguous. This CDR3 has 11 residues. Trimming stripped 2 bases from V and 8 bases from J, with 4 bases between. Per germline, CDR1 SGHAT and CDR2 FQNNGV.

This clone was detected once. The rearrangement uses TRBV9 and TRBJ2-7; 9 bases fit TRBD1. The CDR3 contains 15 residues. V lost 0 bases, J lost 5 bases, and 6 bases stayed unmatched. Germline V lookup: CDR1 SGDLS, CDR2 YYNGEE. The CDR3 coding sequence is TGTGCCAGCAGCGTAGAGGGACAGGGTTTCGACGAGCAGTACTTC. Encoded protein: CASSVEGQGFDEQYF.

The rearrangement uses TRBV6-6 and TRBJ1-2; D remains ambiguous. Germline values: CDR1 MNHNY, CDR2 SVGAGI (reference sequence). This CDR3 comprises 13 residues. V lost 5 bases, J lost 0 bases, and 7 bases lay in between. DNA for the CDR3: TGTGCCAGCAGTCCAGACACTAACTATGGCTACACCTTC. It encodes CASSPDTNYGYTF.

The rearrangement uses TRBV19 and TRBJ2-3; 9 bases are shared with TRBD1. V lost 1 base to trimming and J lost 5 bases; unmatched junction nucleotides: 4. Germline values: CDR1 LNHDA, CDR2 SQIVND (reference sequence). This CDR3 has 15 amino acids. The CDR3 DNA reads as TGTGCCAGTAGTATAGTAGGGACAGGGCGAGATACGCAGTATTTT. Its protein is CASSIVGTGRDTQYF.

CDR3 bases: TGCGCCAGCAACTTCTACGAGCAGTACTTC. Amino acid sequence: CASNFYEQYF. The chain employs TRBV5-1 and TRBJ2-7; no reliable D call. V was shortened by 6 bases and J by 3 bases, with 4 bases between the two germline ends. The CDR3 contains 10 residues. CDR1 and CDR2 from the germline V gene are SGHRS and YFSETQ.